This record looks at one T cell receptor beta chain sequence and its context. Per the study methods: Estimation of nucleated cell counts was performed using reference gene primer amplification. Libraries were prepared by immunoSEQ multiplex PCR; TCRdb keeps only in-frame clonotypes and omits some of them. From that table come the V and J calls and clone size; the DNA was used to work out D and trimming. The data show about 310,000 clones, around 90% seen once. The sample belongs to a study of blood T cell repertoires in COVID-19. Study-wide background: The United States, Italy and Spain supplied acute and convalescent COVID-19 samples. Sources were T cells, B-cell-depleted T cells, or PBMCs; the material itself was cDNA or gDNA.

The TCR comes from a man in his fifties with active or convalescent COVID-19. The sequenced sample consisted of peripheral blood.

The CDR3 is CASSLEGTGLYGYTF. CDR3 DNA sequence: TGTGCCAGCAGCTTAGAAGGGACAGGGCTCTATGGCTACACCTTC. The chain couples TRBV11-2 to TRBJ1-2; 9 nucleotides agree with TRBD1. CDR1 SGHAT and CDR2 FQNNGV come from the germline V gene. The CDR3 contains 15 residues. V was pared by 0 bases and J by 4 bases, with 3 bases of the junction left unmatched.